This TCR beta chain stems from a study of identical twins. The study, taken as a whole, reports: For monozygotic twins, models underestimated out-of-frame TCR alpha sharing.

TCRdb recomputed calls from the 5' RACE reads with MiXCR, one row per CDR3 protein. The sample records approximately 700,000 distinct CDR3 sequences, around a sixth being singletons. The ends lost 0 bases at V and 2 bases at J; junction bases unmatched: 3. CDR1 and CDR2 from the germline V gene are SGHRS and YFSETQ. This CDR3 region has 16 residues. This clonotype has only one observation. Its target is unknown. In addition, the sample was reused for a study of T cells expressing NK-cell markers. Per that study: Each TCR beta repertoire originated in sorted T cells that were CD3+CD56+NKG2C+, CD3+CD56+NKG2C- or CD3+CD56-NKG2C+. These clonotypes, the leaders elsewhere, also led the CD3+CD56-NKG2C+ fraction in a few donors.

The clonotype originates from a young woman in good health. The chain recombines TRBV5-1 with TRBJ2-3, with 10 bases lining up with TRBD2. Sequenced sample: PBMCs. The CDR3 DNA reads as TGCGCCAGCAGCTTGGAAGGACTAGCGGTCACAGATACGCAGTATTTT. Translated: CASSLEGLAVTDTQYF.